One and the same sample provided the 24 T cell receptor beta chains below, sequenced in a study of blood T cell repertoires in COVID-19. Produced via immunoSEQ multiplex PCR; TCRdb's table is partial and in-frame only. The repertoire holds 150,000 to 200,000 clones, with more than 80% as singletons. The specimen sequenced was peripheral blood. The receptors here all came from a man over 45 with acute or convalescent COVID-19.

The genes are TRBV12-3 or TRBV12-4 and TRBJ1-2; D gene ambiguous. The V end was cut by 1 base, the J end by 7 bases, with 10 bases between. CDR3 size: 13 residues. CDR3 DNA sequence: TGTGCCAGCAGTTTAGGGGCCTGGGCTGGCTACACCTTC. Amino acids: CASSLGAWAGYTF.

The genes are TRBV6-1 and TRBJ1-4; perhaps TRBD1 as D (5 bases). V was pared by 0 bases and J by 4 bases, with 9 bases between. Per the germline V gene, CDR1 is MNHNS and CDR2 is SASEGT. The CDR3 runs 15 residues. The CDR3 loop reads CASSEATGFNEKLFF. CDR3 sequence (DNA): TGTGCCAGCAGTGAAGCTACAGGATTTAATGAAAAACTGTTTTTT.

The chain uses TRBV19 and TRBJ2-1; 8 bases agree with TRBD2. Germline V gene lookup returns CDR1 LNHDA and CDR2 SQIVND (reference sequence). The junction had 11 bases not matched to a gene; V was cut back by 5 bases and J by 14 bases. This CDR3 is 13 amino acids long. The CDR3 region is CASSASGGRTKFF. In DNA, the CDR3 is TGTGCCAGTAGTGCAAGCGGGGGCAGGACTAAGTTCTTC.

The chain has TRBV28 and TRBJ1-2; D perhaps matches TRBD1 (5 bases). The germline CDR1 and CDR2 sequences are MDHEN and SYDVKM. The CDR3 length is 13 residues. Trimming removed 6 bases at V and 7 bases at J, with 15 bases between. DNA for the CDR3: TGTGCCAGCAGCCCGGGGGGGGTATTTGGCTACACCTTC. It codes for CASSPGGVFGYTF.

Only a few counts were recorded for this clone. The chain carries TRBV11-2 and TRBJ2-7; no reliable D call. The V and J ends lost 1 base and 4 bases respectively, with 11 bases between them. CDR1 is SGHAT, CDR2 FQNNGV, per germline. This CDR3 contains 14 residues. The CDR3 reads CASSLVRQAYEQYF. CDR3 bases: TGTGCCAGCAGCTTAGTTCGGCAGGCGTACGAGCAGTACTTC. Combining the CDR3 with reference TRBV11-2 and TRBJ2-7 gives the whole variable domain EAGVAQSPRYKIIEKRQSVAFWCNPISGHATLYWYQQILGQGPKLLIQFQNNGVVDDSQLPKDRFSAERLKGVDSTLKIQPAKLEDSAVYLCASSLVRQAYEQYFGPGTRLTVT.

This chain connects TRBV6-2 or TRBV6-3 to TRBJ2-2, with D possibly matching TRBD2 (5 bases). This CDR3 region has 15 residues. Trimming stripped 4 bases from V and 6 bases from J, with 15 bases between. Per the germline V gene, CDR1 is MNHEY and CDR2 is SVGEGT. The CDR3 DNA reads TGTGCCAGCAGTTGGACTTTCGCGATCCCCGGGGAGCTGTTTTTT. This encodes CASSWTFAIPGELFF.

The rearrangement uses TRBV9 and TRBJ2-3; D perhaps matches TRBD2 (5 bases). V lost 1 base and J lost 5, with 8 bases in between. The CDR3 runs 13 residues. Germline V gene data show CDR1 as SGDLS and CDR2 as YYNGEE. This CDR3 reads CASSVSRGDTQYF. The CDR3 nucleotides are TGTGCCAGCAGCGTATCCCGGGGAGATACGCAGTATTTT.

The CDR3 protein is CASSLAGTGVGNTIYF. CDR3 in DNA: TGTGCCAGCAGCTTGGCCGGGACAGGGGTTGGAAACACCATATATTTT. The chain is built from TRBV5-6 and TRBJ1-3, with TRBD1 matching over 10 bases. V lost 0 bases and J lost 3; bases outside the gene matches: 3. This CDR3 has 16 amino acids. Germline V gives CDR1 SGHDT, CDR2 YYEEEE.

This clone has a handful of counts. CDR3 in amino acids: CASSLTGPEGGYTF. The CDR3 DNA follows: TGCGCCAGCAGCTTGACCGGGCCCGAGGGTGGCTACACCTTC. The chain recombines TRBV5-1 with TRBJ1-2; D unclear. V was cut by 1 base and J by 7 bases, with 14 bases left in between. The V gene's germline CDR1 is SGHRS and CDR2 YFSETQ. This CDR3 is built from 14 residues.

The chain carries TRBV5-1 and TRBJ2-2; 7 bases map to TRBD1. In germline, CDR1 is SGHRS, CDR2 YFSETQ. There are 16 residues in the CDR3. After removal of 5 bases from V and 0 bases from J, the junction contained 7 bases not matched to a gene. The CDR3 here is CASSSTGTANTGELFF. The CDR3 DNA reads as TGCGCCAGCAGTTCCACCGGGACAGCGAACACCGGGGAGCTGTTTTTT.

This chain uses TRBV5-4 with TRBJ2-1; TRBD1 matches at 7 bases. The CDR3 covers 15 residues. Germline CDR1 and CDR2: SGHNT and YYREEE (reference sequence). The ends lost 4 bases at V and 0 bases at J; junction bases unmatched: 4. The CDR3 DNA sequence: TGTGCCAGCAGCCACGACAGGGACTCCTACAATGAGCAGTTCTTC. Amino acid sequence: CASSHDRDSYNEQFF.

The chain recombines TRBV7-9 with TRBJ2-2; possible D gene TRBD1, 5 bases. The germline V and J ends were trimmed by 2 bases and 6 bases, with 7 bases remaining between them. The CDR3 sequence is 13 residues long. In germline, CDR1 is SEHNR, CDR2 FQNEAQ (reference sequence). CDR3 region: CASSLQGAGELFF. CDR3 bases: TGTGCCAGCAGCTTACAGGGCGCCGGGGAGCTGTTTTTT.

The V and J genes are TRBV18 and TRBJ1-2, with unresolved D. The length of the CDR3 is 17 residues. The V end lost 3 bases, the J end lost 0 bases, and 17 bases lay between the germline ends. Per the germline V gene, CDR1 is KGHSH and CDR2 is LQKENI. CDR3 loop: CASSPLQGRSANYGYTF. The CDR3 DNA is TGTGCCAGCTCACCTCTCCAAGGCAGGTCGGCTAACTATGGCTACACCTTC. The full variable domain, its missing parts supplied by reference TRBV18 and TRBJ1-2, is NAGVMQNPRHLVRRRGQEARLRCSPMKGHSHVYWYRQLPEEGLKFMVYLQKENIIDESGMPKERFSAEFPKEGPSILRIQQVVRGDSAAYFCASSPLQGRSANYGYTFGSGTRLTVV.

The genes are TRBV7-9 and TRBJ2-7, with 8 bases lining up with TRBD1. Germline CDR1 is SEHNR and CDR2 is FQNEAQ (reference sequence). The CDR3 loop spans 12 amino acids. J gave up 4 bases and V 5 bases, and 1 base lay outside the gene matches. The CDR3 sequence is CASSRTGYEQYV. As DNA, the CDR3 is TGTGCCAGCAGCCGGACAGGGTACGAGCAGTACGTC.

This chain connects TRBV27 to TRBJ2-1, with 12 bases that match TRBD2. The CDR3 spans 19 residues. CDR1 and CDR2 (germline): MNHEY, SMNVEV (reference sequence). Trimming removed 3 bases from V and 0 bases from J; junction bases left unmatched: 9. The CDR3 is CASSFRTSGAPSSYNEQFF. Written as DNA, the CDR3 is TGTGCCAGCAGTTTCCGGACTAGCGGGGCCCCGAGCTCCTACAATGAGCAGTTCTTC.

This chain joins TRBV7-2 and TRBJ1-2, with TRBD1 matching over 7 bases. There are 16 residues in the CDR3. V gave up 5 bases and J gave up 5 bases; unmatched junction bases: 14. Germline V gene data show CDR1 as SGHTA and CDR2 as FQGNSA. The CDR3 coding sequence is TGTGCCAGCAGCCTTTACGGGGACAGCGCTCTTTATGGCTACACCTTC. Translated: CASSLYGDSALYGYTF.

As concerns this clone: The sample has other DNA sequences that encode this CDR3 too. This chain links TRBV11-3 with TRBJ2-2; D remains ambiguous. The CDR3 contains 12 residues. Germline loops: CDR1 SGHNT, CDR2 YENEEA. The ends were cut back, 5 bases at V and 3 bases at J, with 4 bases in the middle. The CDR3 coding sequence is TGTGCCAGCAGCCCATACACCGGGGAGCTGTTTTTT. Encoded protein: CASSPYTGELFF.

The chain has TRBV27 and TRBJ2-7; 11 positions match TRBD2. Trimming removed 7 bases from V and 2 bases from J; junction bases left unmatched: 7. CDR1 is MNHEY and CDR2 is SMNVEV in the germline V gene (reference sequence). The CDR3 length is 15 residues. As DNA, the CDR3 is TGTGCCAGCACTCCGACTAGCGGGATGACCTACGAGCAGTACTTC. This gives the protein CASTPTSGMTYEQYF.

CDR3 amino acids: CASSLEQVGNQPQHF. CDR3 sequence (DNA): TGTGCCAGCAGCTTAGAACAGGTGGGCAATCAGCCCCAGCATTTT. V usage is TRBV7-2 and J usage is TRBJ1-5, with D tentatively TRBD1 (5 bases). This CDR3 spans 15 amino acids. The V gene lost 1 base and the J gene lost 2 bases, with 9 bases spanning the gap. Germline V gives CDR1 SGHTA, CDR2 FQGNSA.

The chain is built from TRBV29-1 and TRBJ2-2; D gene unclear. Germline V CDR1 and CDR2: SQVTM, ANQGSEA. The CDR3 length is 13 residues. V was clipped by 4 bases and J by 1 base, with 7 bases between them. This CDR3 is CSVVRLNTGELFF. CDR3 coding DNA: TGCAGCGTTGTCCGGTTGAACACCGGGGAGCTGTTTTTT.

The V and J genes are TRBV7-2 and TRBJ1-3, with a tentative D call TRBD1 (6 bases). With 5 bases removed from V and 4 bases from J, the gap between germline ends came to 15 bases. The germline V gene encodes CDR1 SGHTA and CDR2 FQGNSA. CDR3 length equals 15 residues. The CDR3 sequence is CASSQWSGGGNTIYF. CDR3 bases: TGTGCCAGCAGCCAATGGTCGGGGGGCGGAAACACCATATATTTT.

The chain uses TRBV28 and TRBJ1-1, with TRBD1 identical over 7 bases. J gave up 0 bases and V 6 bases, and 4 bases lay outside the gene matches. There are 14 residues in the CDR3. Looked up from germline, CDR1 is MDHEN and CDR2 is SYDVKM. The CDR3 reads CASRTGRMNTEAFF. The DNA of the CDR3 is TGTGCCAGCAGGACAGGGCGGATGAACACTGAAGCTTTCTTT.

The rearrangement links TRBV5-1 to TRBJ2-5; TRBD2 matches at 8 bases. Trimming cost V 0 bases and J 2 bases; bases outside gene matches: 6. This CDR3 region has 16 residues. Germline V gene sequence: CDR1 SGHRS, CDR2 YFSETQ. CDR3 protein: CASSLVPGGRQETQYF. DNA of the CDR3: TGCGCCAGCAGCTTGGTCCCGGGGGGGCGGCAAGAGACCCAGTACTTC. The full variable domain, in which reference TRBV5-1 and TRBJ2-5 provide the parts outside the CDR3, is KAGVTQTPRYLIKTRGQQVTLSCSPISGHRSVSWYQQTPGQGLQFLFEYFSETQRNKGNFPGRFSGRQFSNSRSEMNVSTLELGDSALYLCASSLVPGGRQETQYFGPGTRLLVL.

This chain uses TRBV7-3 with TRBJ2-2; possible D gene TRBD1, 6 bases. V lost 8 bases to trimming and J lost 0 bases, with 16 bases between them. Per the germline V gene, CDR1 is SGHTA and CDR2 is FQGTGA. CDR3 length: 16 amino acids. CDR3 sequence (DNA): TGTGCCAGCGGGCCACTTGGGGGCCCGAACACCGGGGAGCTGTTTTTT. Its protein product is CASGPLGGPNTGELFF.